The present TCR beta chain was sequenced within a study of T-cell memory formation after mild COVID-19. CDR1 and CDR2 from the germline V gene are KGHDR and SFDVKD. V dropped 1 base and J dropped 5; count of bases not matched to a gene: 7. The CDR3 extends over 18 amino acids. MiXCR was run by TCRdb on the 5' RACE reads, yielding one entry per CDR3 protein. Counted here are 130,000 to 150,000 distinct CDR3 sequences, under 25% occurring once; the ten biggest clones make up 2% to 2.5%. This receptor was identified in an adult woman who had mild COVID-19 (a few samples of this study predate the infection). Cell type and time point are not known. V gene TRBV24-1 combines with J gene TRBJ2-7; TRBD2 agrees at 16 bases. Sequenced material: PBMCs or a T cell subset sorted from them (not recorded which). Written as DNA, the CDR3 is TGTGCCACCAGTGATTTCCCTGGGACTAGCGGGGGGGCCGACGAGCAGTACTTC. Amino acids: CATSDFPGTSGGADEQYF.